This TCR beta chain was identified in a study of OX40 agonist ivuxolimab in advanced cancers. Trimming removed 3 bases at V and 5 bases at J, with 18 bases between. Looked up from germline, CDR1 is SGHDT and CDR2 is YYEEEE. CDR3 length: 16 residues. Assay: immunoSEQ multiplex PCR; the TCRdb copy retains only in-frame clones and omits some. This table holds 85,000 to 100,000 clones, approximately 87% found once. The V call is TRBV5-6, the J call TRBJ2-1; possibly TRBD1 for D (6 bases). The sample in question was CD4+ or CD8+ T cells sorted from blood, obtained in a trial of the OX40 agonist ivuxolimab. This receptor was taken from an adult with an advanced solid tumor such as melanoma, head and neck, liver or kidney cancer. CDR3: CASSSPDRRFDNEQFF. The DNA for the CDR3 is TGTGCCAGCAGCTCACCGGACAGAAGATTCGACAATGAGCAGTTCTTC.